This section outlines one T cell receptor beta chain sequence together with its context. No antigen is known for it. No much larger clonotype is one base removed from it; base qualities were not supplied. The sample was run on an Illumina HiSeq 1500. TCRdb's own reprocessing of the public reads used fastp at Q25 and MiXCR and kept productive beta chains. Rows with a matching CDR3 protein are joined into one entry that keeps the most common DNA and genes. This sample gives 900,000 to 950,000 distinct CDR3 sequences in total; around 32% of them show up just once. The leading ten clones occupy over 12% of the sample. The treatment or condition label here, explained by the study, means: in vitro stimulation with specific CMV peptide epitopes to enrich CMV-specific T cells. From cysteine to valine, the CDR3 is 15 amino acids long. Kept here is only the CDR3 DNA, which spans 45 bases and is read in frame from base 1. CDR1 SGHVS and CDR2 FNYEAQ are derived from the germline V gene. Relative to germline, V is missing 6 bases and J is missing 2 bases, with 7 bases of the junction outside any gene match.

The sample comes from a study of T cell repertoires in cytomegalovirus infection (dated by TCRdb to the late 2010s). Context from the whole study: Peptide stimulations targeted recently identified HLA-C-restricted CMV epitopes, whose presentation resists viral immunomodulation, together with well-studied HLA-B-restricted epitopes. Donor HLA type was relevant to the analysis, as public TCR beta signatures indicated carriage of CMV infection together with the matching HLA type. General conclusions and limits of the study: In both this cohort and an independent 352-donor cohort, the cumulative frequency of public TCR beta family members distinguished carriers of CMV infection plus the relevant HLA type. In the ex vivo response, HLA-C-restricted CMV-specific TCR beta clonotypes were dominant, and in two of eight donors the single most frequent clonotype came from this HLA-C-restricted group.

The source was cultured CD8+ T cells from PBMCs, collected from culture after CMV antigen stimulation. The receptor was derived from a human donor in good health (CMV status not recorded). Some clones in this sample may be carry-over from other donors' samples. The chain employs TRBV7-6 and TRBJ2-7; 10 of the junction bases match TRBD2. The CDR3: CASRPTSGTTYEQYV. In nucleotide form, the sequence is TGTGCCAGCAGGCCAACTAGCGGGACTACCTACGAGCAGTACGTC.